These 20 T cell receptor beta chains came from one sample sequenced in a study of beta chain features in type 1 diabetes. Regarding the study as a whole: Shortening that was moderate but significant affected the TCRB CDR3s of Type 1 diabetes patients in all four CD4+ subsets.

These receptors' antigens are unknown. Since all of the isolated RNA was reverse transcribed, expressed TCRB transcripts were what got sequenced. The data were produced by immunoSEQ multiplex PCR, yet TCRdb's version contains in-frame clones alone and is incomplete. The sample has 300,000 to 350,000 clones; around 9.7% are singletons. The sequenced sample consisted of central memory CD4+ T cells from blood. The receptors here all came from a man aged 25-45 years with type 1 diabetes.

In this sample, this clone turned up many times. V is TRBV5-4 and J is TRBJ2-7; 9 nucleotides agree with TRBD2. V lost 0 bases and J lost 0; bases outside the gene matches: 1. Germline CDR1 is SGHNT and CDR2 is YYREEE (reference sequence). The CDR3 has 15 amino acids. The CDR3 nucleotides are TGTGCCAGCAGCTTGGCTAGCGGGGTCTCCTACGAGCAGTACTTC. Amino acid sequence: CASSLASGVSYEQYF.

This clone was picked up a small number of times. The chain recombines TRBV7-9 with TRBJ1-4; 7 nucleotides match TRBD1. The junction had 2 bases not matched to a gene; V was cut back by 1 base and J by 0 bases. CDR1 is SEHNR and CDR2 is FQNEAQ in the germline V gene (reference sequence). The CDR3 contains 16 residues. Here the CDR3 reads CASSLGQGATNEKLFF. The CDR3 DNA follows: TGTGCCAGCAGCTTAGGACAGGGAGCAACTAATGAAAAACTGTTTTTT.

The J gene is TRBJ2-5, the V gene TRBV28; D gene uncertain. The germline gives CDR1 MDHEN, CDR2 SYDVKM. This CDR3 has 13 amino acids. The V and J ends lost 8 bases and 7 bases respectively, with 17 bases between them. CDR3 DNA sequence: TGTGCCAGCTTAACCTCCTCGATGGGGACCCAGTACTTC. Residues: CASLTSSMGTQYF.

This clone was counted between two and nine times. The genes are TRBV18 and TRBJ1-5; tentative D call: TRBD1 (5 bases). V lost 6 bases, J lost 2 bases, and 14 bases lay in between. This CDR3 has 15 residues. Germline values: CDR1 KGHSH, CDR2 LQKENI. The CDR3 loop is CASSLGEEGNQPQHF. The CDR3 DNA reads TGTGCCAGCTCCTTGGGGGAGGAGGGCAATCAGCCCCAGCATTTT.

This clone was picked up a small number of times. The DNA of the CDR3 is TGTGCCAGCCAAAACAGGGGGAGGAACACTGAAGCTTTCTTT. Its translation is CASQNRGRNTEAFF. This chain links TRBV27 with TRBJ1-1; 8 nucleotides match TRBD1. This CDR3 spans 14 amino acids. J lost 1 base, V lost 8 bases, and 6 bases had no gene match. Germline V gene sequence: CDR1 MNHEY, CDR2 SMNVEV (reference sequence).

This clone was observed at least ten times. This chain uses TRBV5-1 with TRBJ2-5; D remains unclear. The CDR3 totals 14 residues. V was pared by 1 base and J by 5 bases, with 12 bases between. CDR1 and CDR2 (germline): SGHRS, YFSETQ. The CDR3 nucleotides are TGCGCCAGCAGCTTGAACGCGGCCTTGGAGACCCAGTACTTC. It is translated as CASSLNAALETQYF. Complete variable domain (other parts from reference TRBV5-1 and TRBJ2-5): KAGVTQTPRYLIKTRGQQVTLSCSPISGHRSVSWYQQTPGQGLQFLFEYFSETQRNKGNFPGRFSGRQFSNSRSEMNVSTLELGDSALYLCASSLNAALETQYFGPGTRLLVL.

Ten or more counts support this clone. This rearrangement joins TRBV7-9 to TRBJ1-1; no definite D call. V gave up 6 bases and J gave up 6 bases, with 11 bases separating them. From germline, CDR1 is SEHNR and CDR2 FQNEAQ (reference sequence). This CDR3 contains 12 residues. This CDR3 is CASSSEVAEAFF. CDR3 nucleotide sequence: TGTGCCAGCAGTTCCGAAGTGGCTGAAGCTTTCTTT.

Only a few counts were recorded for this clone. The CDR3 loop is CASSGQVRIEAFF. CDR3 sequence (DNA): TGTGCCAGCAGTGGTCAGGTACGGATAGAAGCTTTCTTT. This chain connects TRBV2 to TRBJ1-1, with unresolved D. Germline CDR1 reads SNHLY; CDR2 reads FYNNEI. V was pared by 4 bases and J by 8 bases, with 14 bases between. This CDR3 comprises 13 residues.

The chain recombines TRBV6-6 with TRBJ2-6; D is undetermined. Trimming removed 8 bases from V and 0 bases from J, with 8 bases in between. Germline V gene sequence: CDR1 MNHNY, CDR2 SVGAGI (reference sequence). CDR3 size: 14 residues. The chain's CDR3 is CASHSSSGANVLTF. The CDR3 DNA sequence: TGTGCCAGCCACTCGAGCTCTGGGGCCAACGTCCTGACTTTC.

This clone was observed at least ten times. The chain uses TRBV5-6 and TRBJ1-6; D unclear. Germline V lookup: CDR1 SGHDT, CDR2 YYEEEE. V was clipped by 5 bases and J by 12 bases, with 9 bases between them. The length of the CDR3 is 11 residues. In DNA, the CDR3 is TGTGCCAGCAGTCGATACGGACCCCTCCACTTT. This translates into CASSRYGPLHF.

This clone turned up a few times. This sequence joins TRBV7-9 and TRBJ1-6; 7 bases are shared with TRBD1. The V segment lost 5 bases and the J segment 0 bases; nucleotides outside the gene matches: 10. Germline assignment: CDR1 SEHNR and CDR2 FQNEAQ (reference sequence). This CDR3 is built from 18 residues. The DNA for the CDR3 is TGTGCCAGCAGCCGAGTAGCGACAGGGAGCTCCTATAATTCACCCCTCCACTTT. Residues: CASSRVATGSSYNSPLHF.

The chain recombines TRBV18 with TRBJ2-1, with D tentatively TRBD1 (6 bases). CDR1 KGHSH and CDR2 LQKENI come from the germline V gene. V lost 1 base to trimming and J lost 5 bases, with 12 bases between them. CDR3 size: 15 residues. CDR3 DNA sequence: TGTGCCAGCTCACCACGATCGACAGGTGACAATGAGCAGTTCTTC. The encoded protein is CASSPRSTGDNEQFF.

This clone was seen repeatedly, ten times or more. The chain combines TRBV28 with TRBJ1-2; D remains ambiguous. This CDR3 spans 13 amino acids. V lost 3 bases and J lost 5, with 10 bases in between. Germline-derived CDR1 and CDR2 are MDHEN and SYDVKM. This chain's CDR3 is CASSFFQEYGYTF. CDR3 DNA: TGTGCCAGCAGTTTTTTCCAGGAGTATGGCTACACCTTC.

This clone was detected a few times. The CDR3 coding sequence is TGCGCCAGCAGCTCCTATGCGAGGGGACAGGGAGGGCCCCAGTACTTC. Its protein is CASSSYARGQGGPQYF. J is TRBJ2-5 and V is TRBV5-1; 9 bases agree with TRBD1. Per the germline V gene, CDR1 is SGHRS and CDR2 is YFSETQ. Trimming took 3 bases from V and 9 from J; bases not matched to a gene: 15. This CDR3 comprises 16 residues.

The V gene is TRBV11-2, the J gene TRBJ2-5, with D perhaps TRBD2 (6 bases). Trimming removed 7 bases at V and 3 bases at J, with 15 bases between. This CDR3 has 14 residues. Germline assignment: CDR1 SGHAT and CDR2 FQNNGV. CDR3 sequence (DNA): TGTGCCAGCAAGCGCACTAGCTGGGAAGAGACCCAGTACTTC. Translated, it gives CASKRTSWEETQYF.

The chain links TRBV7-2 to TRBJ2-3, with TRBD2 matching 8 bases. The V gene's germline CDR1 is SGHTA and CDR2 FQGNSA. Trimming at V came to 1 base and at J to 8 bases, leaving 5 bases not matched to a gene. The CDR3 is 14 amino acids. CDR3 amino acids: CASSLVREGGTQYF. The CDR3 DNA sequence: TGTGCCAGCAGCTTAGTACGGGAGGGAGGTACGCAGTATTTT. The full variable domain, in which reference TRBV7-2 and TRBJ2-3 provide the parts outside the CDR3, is GAGVSQSPSNKVTEKGKDVELRCDPISGHTALYWYRQSLGQGLEFLIYFQGNSAPDKSGLPSDRFSAERTGGSVSTLTIQRTQQEDSAVYLCASSLVREGGTQYFGPGTRLTVL.

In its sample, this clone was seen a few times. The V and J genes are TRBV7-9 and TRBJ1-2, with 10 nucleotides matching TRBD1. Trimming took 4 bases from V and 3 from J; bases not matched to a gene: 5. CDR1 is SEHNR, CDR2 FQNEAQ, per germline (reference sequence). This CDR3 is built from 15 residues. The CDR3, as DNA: TGTGCCAGCAGCTCCAGACAGGGGGCTGACTATGGCTACACCTTC. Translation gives CASSSRQGADYGYTF.

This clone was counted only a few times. The DNA of the CDR3 is TGTGCCAGCAGCTTAGCGCCCACTAGCGGGGGATCCAGCGAGCAGTACTTC. Residues: CASSLAPTSGGSSEQYF. J is TRBJ2-7 and V is TRBV7-2, with TRBD2 matching 11 bases. The ends lost 0 bases at V and 6 bases at J; junction bases unmatched: 10. CDR1 is SGHTA and CDR2 is FQGNSA in the germline V gene. This CDR3 region has 17 residues.

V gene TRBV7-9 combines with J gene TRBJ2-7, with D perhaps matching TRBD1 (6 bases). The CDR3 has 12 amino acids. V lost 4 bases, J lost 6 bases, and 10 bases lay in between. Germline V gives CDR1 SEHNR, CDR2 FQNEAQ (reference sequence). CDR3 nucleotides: TGTGCCAGCAGCTCCCTGGGGGCCGAGCAGTACTTC. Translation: CASSSLGAEQYF.

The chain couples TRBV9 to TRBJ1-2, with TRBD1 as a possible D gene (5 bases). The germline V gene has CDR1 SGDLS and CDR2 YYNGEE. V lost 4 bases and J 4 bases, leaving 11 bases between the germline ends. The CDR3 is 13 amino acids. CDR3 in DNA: TGTGCCAGCAGCACGGACAAGGGCTATGGCTACACCTTC. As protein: CASSTDKGYGYTF.